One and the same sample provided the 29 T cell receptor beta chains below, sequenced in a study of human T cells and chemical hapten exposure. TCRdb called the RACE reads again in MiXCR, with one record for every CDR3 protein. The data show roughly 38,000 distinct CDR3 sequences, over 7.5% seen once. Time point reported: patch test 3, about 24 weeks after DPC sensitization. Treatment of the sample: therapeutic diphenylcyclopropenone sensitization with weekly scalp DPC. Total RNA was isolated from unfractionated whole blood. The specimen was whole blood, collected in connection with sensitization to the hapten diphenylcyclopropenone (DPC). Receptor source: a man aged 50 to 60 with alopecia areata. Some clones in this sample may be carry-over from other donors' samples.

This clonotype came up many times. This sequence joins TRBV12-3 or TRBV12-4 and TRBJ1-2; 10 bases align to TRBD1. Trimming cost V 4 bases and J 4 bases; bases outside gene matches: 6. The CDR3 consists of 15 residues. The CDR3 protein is CASSSTGGRGYGYTF. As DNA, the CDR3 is TGTGCCAGCAGTTCGACAGGGGGCAGGGGCTATGGCTACACCTTC.

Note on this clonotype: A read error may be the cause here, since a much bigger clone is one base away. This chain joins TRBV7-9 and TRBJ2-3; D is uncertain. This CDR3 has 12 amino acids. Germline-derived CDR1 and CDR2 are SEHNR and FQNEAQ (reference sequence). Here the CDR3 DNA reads TGTGCCAGCAGCTCCTCCACAGAAACGCAGTATTTT. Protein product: CASSSSTETQYF. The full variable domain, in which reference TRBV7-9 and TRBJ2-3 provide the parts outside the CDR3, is DTGVSQNPRHKITKRGQNVTFRCDPISEHNRLYWYRQTLGQGPEFLTYFQNEAQLEKSRLLSDRFSAERPKGSFSTLEIQRTEQGDSAMYLCASSSSTETQYFGPGTRLTVL.

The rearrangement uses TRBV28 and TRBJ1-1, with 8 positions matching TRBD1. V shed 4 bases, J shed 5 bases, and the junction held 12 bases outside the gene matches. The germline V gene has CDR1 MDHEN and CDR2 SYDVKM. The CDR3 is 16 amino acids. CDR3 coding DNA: TGTGCCAGCAGTTCAAACGGCTGGACAGGGATAACTGAAGCTTTCTTT. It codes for CASSSNGWTGITEAFF.

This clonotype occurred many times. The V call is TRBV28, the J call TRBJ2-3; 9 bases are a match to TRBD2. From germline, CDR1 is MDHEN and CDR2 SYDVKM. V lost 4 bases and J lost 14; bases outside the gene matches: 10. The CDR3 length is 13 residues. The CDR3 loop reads CASSSWQAGGWYF. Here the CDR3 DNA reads TGTGCCAGCAGTTCCTGGCAAGCGGGAGGCTGGTATTTT.

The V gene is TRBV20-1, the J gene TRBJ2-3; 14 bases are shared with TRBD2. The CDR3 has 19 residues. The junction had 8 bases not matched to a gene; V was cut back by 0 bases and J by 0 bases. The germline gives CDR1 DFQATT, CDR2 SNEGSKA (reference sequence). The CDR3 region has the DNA TGCAGTGCTAGAGATCTTGGGACTAGCGGGGGCCTTAGCACAGATACGCAGTATTTT. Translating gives CSARDLGTSGGLSTDTQYF.

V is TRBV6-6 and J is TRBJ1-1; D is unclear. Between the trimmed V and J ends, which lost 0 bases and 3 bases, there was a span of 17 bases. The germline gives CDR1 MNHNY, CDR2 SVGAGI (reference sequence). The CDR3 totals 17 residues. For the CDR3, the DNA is TGTGCCAGCAGTTACTCCGACTGGCAGGCTTCGTACACTGAAGCTTTCTTT. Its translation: CASSYSDWQASYTEAFF.

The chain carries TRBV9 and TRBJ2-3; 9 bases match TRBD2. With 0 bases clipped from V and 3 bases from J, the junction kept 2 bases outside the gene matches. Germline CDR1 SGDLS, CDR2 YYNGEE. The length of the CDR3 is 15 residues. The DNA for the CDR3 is TGTGCCAGCAGCGTAGTAGCGGGAGCTACAGATACGCAGTATTTT. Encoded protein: CASSVVAGATDTQYF. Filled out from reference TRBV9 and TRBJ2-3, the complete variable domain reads DSGVTQTPKHLITATGQRVTLRCSPRSGDLSVYWYQQSLDQGLQFLIQYYNGEERAKGNILERFSAQQFPDLHSELNLSSLELGDSALYFCASSVVAGATDTQYFGPGTRLTVL.

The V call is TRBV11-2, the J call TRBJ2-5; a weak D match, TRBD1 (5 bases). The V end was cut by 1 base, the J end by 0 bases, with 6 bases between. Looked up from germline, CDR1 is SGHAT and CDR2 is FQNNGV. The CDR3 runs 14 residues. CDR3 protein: CASSLAGHQETQYF. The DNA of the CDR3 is TGTGCCAGCAGCTTAGCAGGGCACCAAGAGACCCAGTACTTC.

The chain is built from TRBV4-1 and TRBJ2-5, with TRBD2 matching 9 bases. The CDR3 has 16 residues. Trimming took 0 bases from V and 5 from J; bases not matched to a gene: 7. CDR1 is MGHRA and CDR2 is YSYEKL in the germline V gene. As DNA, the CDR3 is TGCGCCAGCAGCCAAGAGGGTGCGGGAGGGCCTGAGACCCAGTACTTC. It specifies CASSQEGAGGPETQYF.

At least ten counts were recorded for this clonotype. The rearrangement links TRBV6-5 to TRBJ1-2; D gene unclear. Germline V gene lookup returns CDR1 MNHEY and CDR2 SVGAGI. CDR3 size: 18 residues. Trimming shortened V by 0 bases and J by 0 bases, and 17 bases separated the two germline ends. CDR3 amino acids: CASSYSNPGRPANYGYTF. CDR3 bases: TGTGCCAGCAGTTACTCGAATCCCGGACGGCCGGCTAACTATGGCTACACCTTC.

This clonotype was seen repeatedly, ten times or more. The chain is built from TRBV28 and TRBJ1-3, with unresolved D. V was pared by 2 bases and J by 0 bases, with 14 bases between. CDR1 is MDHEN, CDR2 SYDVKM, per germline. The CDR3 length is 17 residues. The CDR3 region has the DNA TGTGCCAGCAGTTTAGTACCCTCAATACCCTCTGGAAACACCATATATTTT. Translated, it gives CASSLVPSIPSGNTIYF.

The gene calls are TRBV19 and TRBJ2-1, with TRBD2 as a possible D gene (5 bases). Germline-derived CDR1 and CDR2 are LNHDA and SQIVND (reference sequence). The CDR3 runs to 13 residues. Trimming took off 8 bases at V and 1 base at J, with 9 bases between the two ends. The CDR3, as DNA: TGTGCCAGTGCCGAGGGATCCTACAATGAGCAGTTCTTC. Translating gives CASAEGSYNEQFF.

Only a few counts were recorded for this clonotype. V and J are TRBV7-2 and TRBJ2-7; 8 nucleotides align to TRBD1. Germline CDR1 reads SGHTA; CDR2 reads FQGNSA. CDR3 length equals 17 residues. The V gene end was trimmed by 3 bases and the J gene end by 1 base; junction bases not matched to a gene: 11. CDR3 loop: CASSFTGTGAASYEQYF. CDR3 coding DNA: TGTGCCAGCAGCTTCACCGGGACAGGAGCAGCATCCTACGAGCAGTACTTC.

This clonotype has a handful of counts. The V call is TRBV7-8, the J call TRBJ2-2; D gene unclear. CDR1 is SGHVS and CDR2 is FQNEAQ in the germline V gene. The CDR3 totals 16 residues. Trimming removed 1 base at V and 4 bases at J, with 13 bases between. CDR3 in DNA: TGTGCCAGCAGCTTAGAAGCCCTATCTCCCACCGGGGAGCTGTTTTTT. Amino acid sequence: CASSLEALSPTGELFF.

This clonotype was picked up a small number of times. In nucleotides, the CDR3 is TGTGCCACGACGGGACAGAACATCTACGAGCAGTACTTC. It translates to CATTGQNIYEQYF. The V and J genes are TRBV6-1 and TRBJ2-7, with 7 bases identical to TRBD1. The CDR3 is made up of 13 amino acids. CDR1 and CDR2 from the germline V gene are MNHNS and SASEGT. V gave up 10 bases and J gave up 3 bases; unmatched junction bases: 9.

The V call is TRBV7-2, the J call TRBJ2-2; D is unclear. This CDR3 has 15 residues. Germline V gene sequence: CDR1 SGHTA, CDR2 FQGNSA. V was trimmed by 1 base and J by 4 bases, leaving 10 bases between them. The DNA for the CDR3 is TGTGCCAGCAGCTTAGTCGGATACGGCACCGGGGAGCTGTTTTTT. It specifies CASSLVGYGTGELFF.

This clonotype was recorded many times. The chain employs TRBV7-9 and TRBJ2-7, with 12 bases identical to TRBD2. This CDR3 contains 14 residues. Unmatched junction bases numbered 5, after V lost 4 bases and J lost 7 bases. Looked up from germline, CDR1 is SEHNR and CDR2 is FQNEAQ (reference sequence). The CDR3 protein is CASSSSGRANEQYF. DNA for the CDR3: TGTGCCAGCAGCTCTAGCGGGAGGGCCAATGAGCAGTACTTC.

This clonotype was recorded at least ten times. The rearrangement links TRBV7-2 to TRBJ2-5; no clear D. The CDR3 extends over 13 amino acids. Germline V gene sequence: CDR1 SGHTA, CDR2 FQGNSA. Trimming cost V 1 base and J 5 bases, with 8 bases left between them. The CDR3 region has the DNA TGTGCCAGCAGCTTAGTAAACGGGGAGACCCAGTACTTC. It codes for CASSLVNGETQYF.

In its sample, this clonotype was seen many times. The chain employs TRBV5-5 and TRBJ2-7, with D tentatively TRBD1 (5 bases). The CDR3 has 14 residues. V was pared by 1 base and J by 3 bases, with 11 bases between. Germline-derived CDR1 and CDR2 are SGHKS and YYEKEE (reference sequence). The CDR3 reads CASSLQQGLYEQYF. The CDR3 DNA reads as TGTGCCAGCAGCTTGCAGCAGGGTCTCTACGAGCAGTACTTC.

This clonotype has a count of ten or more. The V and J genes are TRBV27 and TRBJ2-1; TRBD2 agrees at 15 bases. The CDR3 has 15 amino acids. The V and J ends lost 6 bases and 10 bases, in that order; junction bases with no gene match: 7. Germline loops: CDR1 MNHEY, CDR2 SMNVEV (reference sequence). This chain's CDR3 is CASSYGGLAGGEQFF. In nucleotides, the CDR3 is TGTGCCAGCAGCTACGGGGGACTAGCGGGAGGCGAGCAGTTCTTC.

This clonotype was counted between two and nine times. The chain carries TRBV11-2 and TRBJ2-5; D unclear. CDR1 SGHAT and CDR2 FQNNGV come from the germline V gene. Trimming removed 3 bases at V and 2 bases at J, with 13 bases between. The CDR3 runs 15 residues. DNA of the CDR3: TGTGCCAGCAGCTTTGGGCGGAACGGGCAAGAGACCCAGTACTTC. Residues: CASSFGRNGQETQYF. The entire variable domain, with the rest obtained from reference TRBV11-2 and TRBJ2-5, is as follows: EAGVAQSPRYKIIEKRQSVAFWCNPISGHATLYWYQQILGQGPKLLIQFQNNGVVDDSQLPKDRFSAERLKGVDSTLKIQPAKLEDSAVYLCASSFGRNGQETQYFGPGTRLLVL.

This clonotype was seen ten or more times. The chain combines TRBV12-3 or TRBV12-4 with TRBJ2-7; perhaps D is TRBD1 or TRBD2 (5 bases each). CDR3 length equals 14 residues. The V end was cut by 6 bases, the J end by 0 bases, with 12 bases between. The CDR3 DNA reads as TGTGCCAGCAGCCGGGACCTGAGCTCCTACGAGCAGTACTTC. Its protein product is CASSRDLSSYEQYF.

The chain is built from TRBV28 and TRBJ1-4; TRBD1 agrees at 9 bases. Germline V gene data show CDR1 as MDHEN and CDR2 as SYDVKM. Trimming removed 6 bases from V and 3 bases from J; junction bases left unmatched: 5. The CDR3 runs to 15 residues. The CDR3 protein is CASRGQGEANEKLFF. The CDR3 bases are TGTGCCAGCAGGGGACAGGGAGAAGCTAATGAAAAACTGTTTTTT.

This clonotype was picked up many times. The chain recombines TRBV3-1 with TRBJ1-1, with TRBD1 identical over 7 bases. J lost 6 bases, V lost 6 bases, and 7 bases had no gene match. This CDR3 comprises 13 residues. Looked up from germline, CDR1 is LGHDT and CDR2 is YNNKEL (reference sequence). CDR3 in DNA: TGTGCCAGCAGGATACAGGGGAGCGCTGAAGCTTTCTTT. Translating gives CASRIQGSAEAFF.

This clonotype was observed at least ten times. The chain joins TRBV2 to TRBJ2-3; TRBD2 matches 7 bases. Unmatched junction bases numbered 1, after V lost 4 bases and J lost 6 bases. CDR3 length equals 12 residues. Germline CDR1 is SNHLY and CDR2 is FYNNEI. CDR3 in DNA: TGTGCCAGCAGTGCGGGAGGTGATACGCAGTATTTT. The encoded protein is CASSAGGDTQYF.

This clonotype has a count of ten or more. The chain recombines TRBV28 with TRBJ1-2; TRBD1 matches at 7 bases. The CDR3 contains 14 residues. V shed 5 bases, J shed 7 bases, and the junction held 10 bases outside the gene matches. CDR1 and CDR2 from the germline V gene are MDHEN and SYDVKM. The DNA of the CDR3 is TGTGCCAGCAGTACCGGGACAGTTCAACGTGGCTACACCTTC. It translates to CASSTGTVQRGYTF.

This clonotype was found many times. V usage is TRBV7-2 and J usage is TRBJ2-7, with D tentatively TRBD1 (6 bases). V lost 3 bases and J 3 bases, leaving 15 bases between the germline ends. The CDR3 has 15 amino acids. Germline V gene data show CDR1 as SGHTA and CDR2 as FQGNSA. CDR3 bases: TGTGCCAGCAGCTTGAGGGGGATGAACTACTACGAGCAGTACTTC. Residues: CASSLRGMNYYEQYF.

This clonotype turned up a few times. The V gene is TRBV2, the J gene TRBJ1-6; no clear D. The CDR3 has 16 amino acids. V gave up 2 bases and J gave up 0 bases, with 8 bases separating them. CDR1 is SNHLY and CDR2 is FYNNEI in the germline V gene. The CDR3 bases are TGTGCCAGCAGTGAAAGGTGGAGCTCCTATAATTCACCCCTCCACTTT. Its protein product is CASSERWSSYNSPLHF.

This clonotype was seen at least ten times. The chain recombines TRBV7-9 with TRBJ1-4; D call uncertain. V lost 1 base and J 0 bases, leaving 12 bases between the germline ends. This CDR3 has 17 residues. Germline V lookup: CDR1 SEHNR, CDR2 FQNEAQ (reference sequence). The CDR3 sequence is CASSLGFMRTTNEKLFF. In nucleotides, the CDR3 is TGTGCCAGCAGCTTAGGTTTCATGCGTACAACTAATGAAAAACTGTTTTTT. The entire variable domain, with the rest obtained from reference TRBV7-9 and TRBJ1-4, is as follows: DTGVSQNPRHKITKRGQNVTFRCDPISEHNRLYWYRQTLGQGPEFLTYFQNEAQLEKSRLLSDRFSAERPKGSFSTLEIQRTEQGDSAMYLCASSLGFMRTTNEKLFFGSGTQLSVL.